This T cell receptor (beta chain) was sequenced for a study of T cells after yellow fever vaccination. At the level of the study: Where fractions had low cell numbers, libraries were prepared from them with the SMART-Seq v4 Ultra Low Input RNA kit. Points from the study as a whole: Post-booster reappearance was seen for most primary-vaccination clones (around 96% CD4, 75% to 90% CD8).

TCRdb reprocessed the 5' RACE reads via MiXCR and lists one record per CDR3 protein. The data contain about 340,000 distinct CDR3 sequences, around 12% of them singletons. CDR3 length equals 12 residues. CDR1 is SQVTM, CDR2 ANQGSEA, per germline. Trimming removed 7 bases from V and 8 bases from J, with 17 bases in between. Of note for this clonotype: Its target is unknown.

The sequence was obtained from a man between 18 and 35 years old who received the YFV17D yellow fever vaccine. Source: CD4+ T cells sorted from PBMCs, taken 15 days after the yellow fever booster vaccination. The chain recombines TRBV29-1 with TRBJ1-1, with D maybe TRBD1 (5 bases). CDR3 amino acids: CSAAGGRREAFF. The CDR3 DNA reads as TGCAGCGCCGCGGGGGGTAGACGCGAAGCTTTCTTT.